This T cell receptor beta chain was identified in a study of T-cell reconstitution after alpha-beta-depleted transplantation in children. CDR3 size: 15 residues. Germline lookup yields CDR1 MDHEN and CDR2 SYDVKM. V was pared by 5 bases and J by 3 bases, with 8 bases of the junction left unmatched. Unique molecular identifiers were built into the TCRbeta library. TCRdb passed the PCR reads through MiXCR, listing each CDR3 protein once. The sample carries about a million distinct CDR3 sequences, about 30% recorded once. This chain uses TRBV28 with TRBJ2-3; 7 bases agree with TRBD2. This clonotype originated in a boy in the first two years of life who had a stem cell transplant for SCID, so the T cells may come from the graft donor. The material was PBMCs, mostly from graft donor cells, obtained 360 days after TCRalphabeta/CD19-depleted stem cell transplant. CDR3 amino acids: CASSMAQGGTDTQYF. In DNA, the CDR3 is TGTGCCAGCAGTATGGCGCAGGGAGGGACAGATACGCAGTATTTT.